This T cell receptor (beta chain) was sequenced in a study of blood T cell repertoires in COVID-19. Study as a whole: Whether acute or convalescent, the COVID-19 samples came from the United States, Italy and Spain. T cells, B-cell-depleted T cells, or PBMCs supplied cDNA or gDNA.

The data were produced by immunoSEQ multiplex PCR, yet TCRdb's version contains in-frame clones alone and is incomplete. The top ten hold around 0.8% of the sample, which has some 270,000 clones, roughly 91% seen once. In germline, CDR1 is MNHEY, CDR2 SMNVEV (reference sequence). The CDR3 is 12 amino acids. The ends were cut back, 6 bases at V and 5 bases at J, with 10 bases in the middle. V usage is TRBV27 and J usage is TRBJ1-2; D perhaps matches TRBD1 (6 bases). This TCR came from a man younger than 40 with acute or convalescent COVID-19. The sample comprised peripheral blood. CDR3 loop: CASRTQGYGYTF. CDR3 nucleotides: TGTGCCAGCAGGACTCAGGGGTATGGCTACACCTTC.